This is a list of T cell receptor beta chains from one sample in a study of blood T cell repertoires in COVID-19. This table comes from immunoSEQ multiplex PCR, and its TCRdb copy is limited to in-frame clones, with some not included. Of approximately 350,000 clones detected, over 80% appear once; the ten largest clones hold about 5.4%. The sequenced sample consisted of PBMCs or T cells enriched from blood (not recorded which). The receptors shown here come from a woman aged 50 to 60 who had recovered from COVID-19. The CDR3 runs from the conserved cysteine through the conserved F or W. Each record gives: V gene, D gene, J gene, CDR3 protein. The D gene is left open where the match is weak.

TRBV21-1,-,TRBJ2-5,CASSKGLAGQETQYF
TRBV5-4,TRBD2,TRBJ2-5,CASSLGSGGKETQYF
TRBV4-1,TRBD2,TRBJ2-7,CASSQVWLTSGGTYEQYF
TRBV9,TRBD1,TRBJ1-2,CASTPGQGPANYGYTF
TRBV18,-,TRBJ1-6,CASSPSPGNSYNSPLHF
TRBV12-3/TRBV12-4,-,TRBJ2-7,CASRADYYEQYF
TRBV7-2,-,TRBJ2-5,CASSLTRQETQYF
TRBV19,-,TRBJ1-1,CASSIERGVLNTEAFF
TRBV5-1,TRBD2,TRBJ2-1,CASSLELGRGNEQFF
TRBV5-1,-,TRBJ1-4,CASSLAGVNEKLFF
TRBV9,TRBD1,TRBJ2-1,CASSARQGDYNEQFF
TRBV11-1,-,TRBJ2-1,CASSQTWGRSYNEQFF
TRBV19,TRBD2,TRBJ2-2,CASSTPLSGSGTGELFF
TRBV2,TRBD1,TRBJ1-2,CASSATGQGNGYTF
TRBV10-3,TRBD2,TRBJ2-2,CAISSGTSWTGELFF
TRBV5-4,TRBD2,TRBJ2-3,CASRTSGTPTDTQYF
TRBV7-9,TRBD1,TRBJ1-1,CASSTQGVLNTEAFF
TRBV29-1,-,TRBJ1-1,CSASRAMNTEAFF
TRBV30,-,TRBJ1-3,CAWRGGQVYSSGNTIYF
TRBV9,-,TRBJ2-3,CASSPPRAGLTDTQYF
TRBV7-2,TRBD2,TRBJ2-7,CASSVLPGLDMGEQYF
TRBV5-5,-,TRBJ1-4,CASRPGGEGFSTNEKLFF
TRBV30,TRBD2,TRBJ2-7,CAWRLRHGRNTYEQYF
TRBV13,-,TRBJ2-6,CASSLEGVAFTGANVLTF
TRBV18,TRBD1,TRBJ1-1,CASSPGQLNTEAFF
TRBV7-2,-,TRBJ1-2,CASSLRWGEGYGYTF
TRBV5-5,-,TRBJ2-5,CASSALANIETQYF
TRBV7-9,-,TRBJ1-3,CASSAIQGYGNTIYF